A selection of T cell receptor beta chains follows, all from one sample in a study of technical replicates of blood from several donors. Sequenced by immunoSEQ multiplex PCR; TCRdb stores in-frame clones only, minus some. The table has about 82,000 clones, 96% seen once. The sample taken for sequencing was T cells isolated from PBMCs. These receptors all come from a human donor in good health. Each CDR3 is given with its conserved first and last residue. The D gene is left open where the match is weak. Clone size is given for some rows only: seen once, a few or many times, or a class if the clone is expanded.

J	D	size	V	DNA	CDR3
TRBJ2-1	.	.	TRBV9	TGTGCCAGCAGCGTAAGTGGCTTATCCTACAATGAGCAGTTCTTC	CASSVSGLSYNEQFF
TRBJ2-7	.	.	TRBV7-8	TGTGCCAGCAGCTTAGAGGACTCCCATAGGTACGAGCAGTACTTC	CASSLEDSHRYEQYF
TRBJ2-1	TRBD2	.	TRBV5-4	TGTGCCAGCAGCGCCGGGACTAGCGGGAGGGCCCATGAGCAGTTCTTC	CASSAGTSGRAHEQFF
TRBJ2-5	TRBD2	.	TRBV29-1	TGCAGCGTTGAGGCGGGGGGCAAGGAGACCCAGTACTTC	CSVEAGGKETQYF
TRBJ1-1	.	.	TRBV30	TGTGCCTGGAGAGGAGGGCCTGGGGAAGCTTTCTTT	CAWRGGPGEAFF
TRBJ2-1	.	.	TRBV27	TGTGCCAGCAGCCTAGACAGGACTTCCTACAATGAGCAGTTCTTC	CASSLDRTSYNEQFF
TRBJ2-5	.	.	TRBV5-1	TGCGCCAGCATGGCTAGCGCCAGTCAAGAGACCCAGTACTTC	CASMASASQETQYF
TRBJ2-5	.	.	TRBV5-4	TGTGCCAGCGGGGAGGTCGGGGAGACCCAGTACTTC	CASGEVGETQYF
TRBJ2-3	TRBD2	.	TRBV2	TGTGCCAGCAGCCGATTTAGCGGGATCACAGATACGCAGTATTTT	CASSRFSGITDTQYF
TRBJ1-1	.	few	TRBV21-1	TGTGCCAGCAGCAAAGGAAGCAGGTTAAGGATGAACACTGAAGCTTTCTTT	CASSKGSRLRMNTEAFF
TRBJ1-1	.	.	TRBV7-9	TGTGCCAGCAGCCCGGTTCCGGAAGCTTTCTTT	CASSPVPEAFF
TRBJ2-5	TRBD2	.	TRBV28	TGTGCCAGCAGTCCCCCCGGCTATGCGGGAGGGCAAGAGACCCAGTACTTC	CASSPPGYAGGQETQYF
TRBJ2-7	TRBD1	.	TRBV6-5	TGTGCCAGCAGTTTGACAGGGGGCCACGAGCAGTACTTC	CASSLTGGHEQYF
TRBJ2-7	TRBD2	.	TRBV4-3	TGCGCCAGCAGCCAACGGACTAGCGGGAGAGCTGACGAGCAGTACTTC	CASSQRTSGRADEQYF
TRBJ1-2	.	few	TRBV10-3	TGTGCCATCAGTGAACTAGGGGGCTATGGCTACACCTTC	CAISELGGYGYTF
TRBJ2-7	TRBD2	.	TRBV14	TGTGCCAGCAATTTAGCGGGAGGGAACGGAGAGCAGTACTTC	CASNLAGGNGEQYF
TRBJ2-4	TRBD2	.	TRBV6-1	TGTGAGGTGTCAGCGGGAGGCAACATTCAGTACTTC	CEVSAGGNIQYF
TRBJ2-7	.	.	TRBV7-2	TGTGCCAGCAGCTCACTGTCCTACGAGCAGTACTTC	CASSSLSYEQYF
TRBJ2-1	TRBD2	.	TRBV6-5	TGTGCCAGCAGCCCCATCTTATCGGGAGGCAAGTTCTTC	CASSPILSGGKFF
TRBJ1-1	TRBD1	.	TRBV7-2	TGTGCCAGCAGCTTAGTGGGACAGGCCGGGACTGAAGCTTTCTTT	CASSLVGQAGTEAFF
TRBJ1-1	TRBD1	.	TRBV5-4	TGTGCCAGCAGCGTACAGGGGGTATTTGGCACTGAAGCTTTCTTT	CASSVQGVFGTEAFF
TRBJ1-2	.	.	TRBV27	TGTGCCAGCAGTTGGGATCGGGGAAGTAGTGGCTACACCTTC	CASSWDRGSSGYTF
TRBJ2-7	.	.	TRBV6-1	TGTGCCAGCAGTGCCTACCAGACAGGAGCCTACGAGCAGTACTTC	CASSAYQTGAYEQYF
TRBJ2-7	TRBD2	.	TRBV7-2	TGTGCCAGCAGCTCAGCCCCTAGCGGAGGCAGGGACGAGCAGTACTTC	CASSSAPSGGRDEQYF
TRBJ2-2	.	.	TRBV2	TGTGCCAGCAGTGCCCCAGGGAGGCGGACCGGGGAGCTGTTTTTT	CASSAPGRRTGELFF
TRBJ2-5	TRBD1	.	TRBV5-1	TGCGCCAGCAGCTTGACTAGGACAGGGGGTGGAGGAGAGACCCAGTACTTC	CASSLTRTGGGGETQYF
TRBJ2-3	.	.	TRBV7-6	TGTGCCAGCAGCTCCAACTGGGCCACAGATACGCAGTATTTT	CASSSNWATDTQYF
TRBJ2-7	.	.	TRBV5-1	TGCGCCAGCAGCTTGGGTAGCGGCCATTACTACGAGCAGTACTTC	CASSLGSGHYYEQYF
TRBJ2-7	.	.	TRBV5-8	TGTGCCAGCAGATTAACGGGCTACGAGCAGTACTTC	CASRLTGYEQYF
TRBJ2-7	.	once	TRBV7-2	TGTGCCAGCAGCCTCTCCCGGGGGAGTAGTGAGCAGTACTTC	CASSLSRGSSEQYF
TRBJ2-1	.	.	TRBV28	TGTGCCAGCAGTTTTTTCTATGAGCAGTTCTTC	CASSFFYEQFF
TRBJ1-2	TRBD1	.	TRBV6-6	TGTGCCAGCAGTTCCGGGGACAGGCTGGGCGGCTACACCTTC	CASSSGDRLGGYTF
TRBJ1-1	.	.	TRBV30	TGTGCCTGGAGGAAGGGACAAATCGCTGAAGCTTTCTTT	CAWRKGQIAEAFF
TRBJ2-3	TRBD1	.	TRBV6-5	TGTGCCACCATGGGACAGGGTATCGCAGATACGCAGTATTTT	CATMGQGIADTQYF
TRBJ1-2	.	.	TRBV27	TGTGCCAGCAGTTCCTATTCAACTATTAACTATGGCTACACCTTC	CASSSYSTINYGYTF
TRBJ1-2	.	.	TRBV5-1	TGCGCCAGCAACACTACAGGGACGCGGGGCTACACCTTC	CASNTTGTRGYTF
TRBJ2-5	.	.	TRBV6-5	TGTGCCAGCAGTTACTCGACTGCAAGCGAGACCCAGTACTTC	CASSYSTASETQYF
TRBJ2-1	.	.	TRBV2	TGTGCCTTCGCGAGCTCCTACAATGAGCAGTTCTTC	CAFASSYNEQFF
TRBJ2-7	.	.	TRBV5-6	TGTGCCAGCAGCTTCAGCGAGACCTACGAGCAGTACTTC	CASSFSETYEQYF
TRBJ1-2	.	.	TRBV6-5	TGTGCCACAGGACTGAATCTCGGGTATGGCTACACCTTC	CATGLNLGYGYTF
TRBJ1-2	TRBD1	.	TRBV30	TGTGCCTGGCGGCCCCAGGGGGCGGCCTATGGCTACACCTTC	CAWRPQGAAYGYTF
TRBJ2-2	.	.	TRBV5-4	TGTGCCAGCAGCCCCCCTTTAAACACCGGGGAGCTGTTTTTT	CASSPPLNTGELFF
TRBJ2-1	TRBD2	.	TRBV6-5	TGTGCCAGCAGTTTCCGGGAGGACTACAATGAGCAGTTCTTC	CASSFREDYNEQFF
TRBJ2-5	.	.	TRBV7-9	TGTGCCAGCAGCAGGACAGCCCAAGAGACCCAGTACTTC	CASSRTAQETQYF